The clone carrying this T cell receptor (beta chain) was counted between two and nine times. Its target is unknown. This record belongs to a study of siplizumab effects on memory and regulatory T cells. The study assayed 95,000 to 100,000 TCR templates per sample. The repertoire was sequenced with immunoSEQ multiplex PCR; TCRdb's copy has only in-frame clones and lacks some. Of 100,000 to 110,000 clones in the sample, around 93% were seen once. General study points: Siplizumab conditions gave an average of around 70% Treg-derived mappable alloreactive CD4+ clones, versus about 25% for controls. Significantly reduced by siplizumab was the cumulative frequency of alloreactive sequences, namely those traceable to unstimulated CD4+ memory cells. A major contribution to the alloresponse seemed to be made by naive T cells, which seemed more diverse than memory cells.

This receptor was taken from a human donor in good health. Input material: non-Treg CD4+ T cells sorted from blood.

The CDR3 nucleotides are TGCGCCAGCAGTGAGAAAGGGTCCTCCGACTACGAGCAGTACTTC. Protein product: CASSEKGSSDYEQYF. The J gene is TRBJ2-7, the V gene TRBV10-1; no clear D. Germline-derived CDR1 and CDR2 are WNHNN and SYGVQD (reference sequence). The CDR3 runs 15 residues. V lost 2 bases, J lost 3 bases, and 14 bases lay in between.